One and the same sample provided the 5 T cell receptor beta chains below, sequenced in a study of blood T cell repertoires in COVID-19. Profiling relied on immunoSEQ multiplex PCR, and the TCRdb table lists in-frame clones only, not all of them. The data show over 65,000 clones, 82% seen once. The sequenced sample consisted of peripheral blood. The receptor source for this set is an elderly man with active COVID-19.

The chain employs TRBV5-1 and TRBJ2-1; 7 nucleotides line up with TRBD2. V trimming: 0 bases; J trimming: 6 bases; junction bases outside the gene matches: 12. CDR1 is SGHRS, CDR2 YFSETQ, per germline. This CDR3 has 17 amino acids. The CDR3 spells CASSLDPLTSKGNEQFF. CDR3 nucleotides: TGCGCCAGCAGCTTGGATCCGTTGACTAGCAAGGGCAATGAGCAGTTCTTC.

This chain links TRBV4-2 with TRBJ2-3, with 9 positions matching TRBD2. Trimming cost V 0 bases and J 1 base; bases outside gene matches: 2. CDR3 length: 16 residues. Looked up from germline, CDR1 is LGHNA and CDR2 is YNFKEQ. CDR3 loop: CASSQELAGGTDTQYF. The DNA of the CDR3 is TGTGCCAGCAGCCAAGAGTTAGCGGGGGGCACAGATACGCAGTATTTT.

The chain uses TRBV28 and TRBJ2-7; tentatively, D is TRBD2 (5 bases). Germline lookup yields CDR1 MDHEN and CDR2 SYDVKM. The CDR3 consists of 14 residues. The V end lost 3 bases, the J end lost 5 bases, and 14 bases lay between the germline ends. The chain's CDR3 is CASSFSAPRDEQYF. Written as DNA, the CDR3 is TGTGCCAGCAGTTTTAGCGCCCCGAGGGACGAGCAGTACTTC.

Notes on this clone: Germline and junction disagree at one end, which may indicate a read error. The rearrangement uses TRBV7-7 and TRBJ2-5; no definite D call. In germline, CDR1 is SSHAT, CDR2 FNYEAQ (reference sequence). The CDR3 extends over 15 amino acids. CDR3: CASSLVASLQETQYF. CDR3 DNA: TGTGCTAGCAGCTTAGTGGCTAGTCTCCAAGAGACCCAGTACTTC.

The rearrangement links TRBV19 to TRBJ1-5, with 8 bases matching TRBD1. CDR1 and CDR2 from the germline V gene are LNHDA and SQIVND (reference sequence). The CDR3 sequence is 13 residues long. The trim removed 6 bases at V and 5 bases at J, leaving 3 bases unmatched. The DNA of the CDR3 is TGTGCCAGTAGCCGGACAGGGTATCAGCCCCAGCATTTT. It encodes CASSRTGYQPQHF.